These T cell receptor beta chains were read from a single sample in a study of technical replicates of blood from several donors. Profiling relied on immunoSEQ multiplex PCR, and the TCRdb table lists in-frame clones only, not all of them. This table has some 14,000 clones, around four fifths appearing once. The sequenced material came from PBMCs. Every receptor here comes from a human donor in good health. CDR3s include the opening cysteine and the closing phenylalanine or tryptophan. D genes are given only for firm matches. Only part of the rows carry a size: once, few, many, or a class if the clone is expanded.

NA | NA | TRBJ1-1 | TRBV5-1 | TGCGCCAGCAGCCTGGGTGGGGGCCCAAGGGGCACTGAAGCTTTCTTT | CASSLGGGPRGTEAFF
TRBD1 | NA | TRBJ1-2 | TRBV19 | TGTGCCAGTAGTAATTTTGGGACAGGGGGAGGCTATGGCTACACCTTC | CASSNFGTGGGYGYTF
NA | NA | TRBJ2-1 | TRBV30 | TGTGCCTGGAGGTCGGGGATAAGCTCCTACAATGAGCAGTTCTTC | CAWRSGISSYNEQFF
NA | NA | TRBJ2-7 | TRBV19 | TGTGCCAGTAGTATAAACGACTTGGGCGAGCAGTACTTC | CASSINDLGEQYF
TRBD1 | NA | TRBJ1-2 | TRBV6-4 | TGTGCCAGCAGTGACGGGACAGGTTTGAGGGGCTACACCTTC | CASSDGTGLRGYTF
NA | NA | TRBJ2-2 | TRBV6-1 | TGTGCCACCCTAGGGGCAGAAGGCCGGGAGCTGTTTTTT | CATLGAEGRELFF
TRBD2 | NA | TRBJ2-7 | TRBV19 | TGTGCCAGTAGTCCGGGGACTAGCGTGAGCTCCTACGAGCAGTACTTC | CASSPGTSVSSYEQYF
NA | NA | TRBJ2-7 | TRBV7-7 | TGTGCCAGCAGCCTTTCCTACTCCTACGAGCAGTACTTC | CASSLSYSYEQYF
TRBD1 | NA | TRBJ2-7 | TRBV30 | TGTGCCTTACAGGGGGCTTACGAGCAGTACTTC | CALQGAYEQYF
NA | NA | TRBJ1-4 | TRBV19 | TGTGCCAGGGGCTTCAGGGAAAAACTGTTTTTT | CARGFREKLFF
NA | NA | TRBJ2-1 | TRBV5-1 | TGCGCCAGCAGCTTGGGTGATTTCGGTTCGTGGGCGTTCTTC | CASSLGDFGSWAFF
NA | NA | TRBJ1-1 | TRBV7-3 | TGTGCCAGCAGCTCGGTTGGGTCGGGTAACACTGAAGCTTTCTTT | CASSSVGSGNTEAFF
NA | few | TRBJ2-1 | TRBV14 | TGTGCCAGCAGCCGACCTGCAACGGGTGAGCAGTTCTTC | CASSRPATGEQFF
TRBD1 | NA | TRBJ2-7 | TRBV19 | TGTGCCAGTAGTTATCAAACAGGGGAGTACGAGCAGTACTTC | CASSYQTGEYEQYF
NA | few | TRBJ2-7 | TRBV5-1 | TGCGCCAGCACGACTGGGGGGAGCTCCTACGAGCAGTACTTC | CASTTGGSSYEQYF
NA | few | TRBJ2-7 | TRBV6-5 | TGTGCCAGCACCAACACATCCTACGAGCAGTACTTC | CASTNTSYEQYF
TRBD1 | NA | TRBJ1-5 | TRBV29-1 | TGCAGCTCCGACAGGGACTTGAGGCAGCCCCAGCATTTT | CSSDRDLRQPQHF
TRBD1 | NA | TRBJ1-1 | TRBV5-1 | TGCGCCAGCAGCGAGGGGGCGAATACTGAAGCTTTCTTT | CASSEGANTEAFF
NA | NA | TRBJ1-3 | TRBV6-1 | TGTGCCAGCAGTGCCGCTGGAAACACCATATATTTT | CASSAAGNTIYF
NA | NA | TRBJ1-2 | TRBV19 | TGTGCCAGTAGCAGGGGAGAGGTCGGCGGCTACACCTTC | CASSRGEVGGYTF
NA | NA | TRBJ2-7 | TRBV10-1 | TGCGCCAGCAGTCCTTATTACCGGGACTTCGAGCAGTACTTC | CASSPYYRDFEQYF
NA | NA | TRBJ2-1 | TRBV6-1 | TGTGCCAGCGACGAGGCAGGGCCCTACAATGAGCAGTTCTTC | CASDEAGPYNEQFF
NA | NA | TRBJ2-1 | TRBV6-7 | TGTGCCAGCTGGGAATTGGAGGGAGGAGGAGGCAATGAGCAGTTCTTC | CASWELEGGGGNEQFF
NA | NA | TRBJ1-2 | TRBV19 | TGTGCCAGTACCGTAGGGGCAGGGCTACCCTATGGCTACACCTTC | CASTVGAGLPYGYTF
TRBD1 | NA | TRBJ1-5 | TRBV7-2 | TGTGCCAGCAGCTTGGGGACAGGGAGGTATCAGCCCCAGCATTTT | CASSLGTGRYQPQHF
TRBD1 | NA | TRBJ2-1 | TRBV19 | TGTGCCAGTAGTATCACCGGGACAGGGTACAATGAGCAGTTCTTC | CASSITGTGYNEQFF
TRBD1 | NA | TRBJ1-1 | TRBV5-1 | TGCGCCAGCAGCCAAGGACAGGGAAGAGGTACTGAAGCTTTCTTT | CASSQGQGRGTEAFF
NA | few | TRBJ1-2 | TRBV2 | TGTGCCAGCAGGACGGACAGTGTCTACTATGGCTACACCTTC | CASRTDSVYYGYTF
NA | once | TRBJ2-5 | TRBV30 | TGTGCCTGGAGTAGGAGGGAAAAAGAGACCCAGTACTTC | CAWSRREKETQYF